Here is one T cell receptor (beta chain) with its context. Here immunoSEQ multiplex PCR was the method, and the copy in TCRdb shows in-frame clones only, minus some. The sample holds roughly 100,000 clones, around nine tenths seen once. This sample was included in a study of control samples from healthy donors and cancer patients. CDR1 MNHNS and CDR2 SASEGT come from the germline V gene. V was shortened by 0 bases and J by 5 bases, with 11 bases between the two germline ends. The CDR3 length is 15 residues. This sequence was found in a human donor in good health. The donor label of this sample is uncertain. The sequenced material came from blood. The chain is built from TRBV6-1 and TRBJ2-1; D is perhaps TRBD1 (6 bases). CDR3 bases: TGTGCCAGCAGTGAAGCGCGACAGGTTCACAATGAGCAGTTCTTC. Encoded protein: CASSEARQVHNEQFF.